This TCR beta chain was documented in a study of blood T cell repertoires in COVID-19. The V gene end was trimmed by 7 bases and the J gene end by 0 bases; junction bases not matched to a gene: 6. Looked up from germline, CDR1 is SNHLY and CDR2 is FYNNEI. The CDR3 is 15 amino acids. This table comes from immunoSEQ multiplex PCR, and its TCRdb copy is limited to in-frame clones, with some not included. The sample lists around 200,000 clones, roughly 89% occurring once. The V call is TRBV2, the J call TRBJ1-3, with 7 nucleotides matching TRBD1. The sample was peripheral blood. The TCR sequence derives from a man aged 18 to 35 with active or convalescent COVID-19. The CDR3 here is CASIFTGVSGNTIYF. CDR3 nucleotides: TGTGCCAGCATCTTCACAGGGGTCTCTGGAAACACCATATATTTT.